This T cell receptor beta chain is from a study of T-cell reconstitution after alpha-beta-depleted transplantation in children. Molecular barcoding with unique molecular identifiers was used for the TCRbeta library. TCRdb passed the PCR reads through MiXCR, listing each CDR3 protein once. The sample shows 500,000 to 600,000 distinct CDR3 sequences, roughly 18% of them seen only once. Germline V gene sequence: CDR1 MNHNS, CDR2 SASEGT. The CDR3 runs 17 residues. The ends lost 6 bases at V and 1 base at J; junction bases unmatched: 8. The genes are TRBV6-1 and TRBJ2-6; 8 bases fit TRBD1. The sequenced sample was PBMCs from the stem cell graft donor, obtained from the stem cell graft. The source of this sequence is a human donor who donated a stem cell graft to a child with acute lymphoblastic leukemia. The CDR3 sequence is CASSPGQVSSGANVLTF. The DNA for the CDR3 is TGTGCCAGCAGCCCGGGACAGGTTTCATCTGGGGCCAACGTCCTGACTTTC.